These T cell receptor beta chains were read from a single sample in a study of T cells in Graves' hyperthyroidism and ophthalmopathy. A single record per CDR3 protein comes from TCRdb applying MiXCR to the multiplex PCR reads. The sample lists about 400,000 distinct CDR3 sequences; around 13% were seen once. The material sequenced was blood. The receptors derive from a woman aged 25-40 years with Graves' ophthalmopathy. CDR3s include the opening cysteine and the closing phenylalanine or tryptophan. The order of the fields is clone size, J gene, D gene, V gene, CDR3 DNA, CDR3 protein. A D gene is named only where the DNA matches it firmly. The size field is filled for only some rows; it gives once, few, many or a size class.

clone size: many
J gene: TRBJ2-7
D gene: TRBD1
V gene: TRBV3-1
CDR3 DNA: TGTGCCAGCAGTCATCCGGGACAGGGGGTCTACGAGCAGTACTTC
CDR3 protein: CASSHPGQGVYEQYF

clone size: NA
J gene: TRBJ1-3
D gene: NA
V gene: TRBV12-3/TRBV12-4
CDR3 DNA: TGTGCCAGCAGTTTAGACAGTTCCTCTGGAAACACCATATATTTT
CDR3 protein: CASSLDSSSGNTIYF

clone size: many
J gene: TRBJ1-1
D gene: TRBD1
V gene: TRBV6-1
CDR3 DNA: TGTGCCAGCATTCCACGGACAGGGTACACTGAAGCTTTCTTT
CDR3 protein: CASIPRTGYTEAFF

clone size: many
J gene: TRBJ2-5
D gene: TRBD1
V gene: TRBV11-3
CDR3 DNA: TGTGCCAGCAGCTTTCACCTGGACAGGGAACAAGAGACCCAGTACTTC
CDR3 protein: CASSFHLDREQETQYF

clone size: many
J gene: TRBJ2-5
D gene: TRBD2
V gene: TRBV18
CDR3 DNA: TGTGCCAGCTCACCGGAGCGGGGCGGGGAGACCCAGTACTTC
CDR3 protein: CASSPERGGETQYF

clone size: many
J gene: TRBJ1-5
D gene: NA
V gene: TRBV7-8
CDR3 DNA: TGTGCCAGCAGTTCCGGGACATTTAGCAATCAGCCCCAGCATTTT
CDR3 protein: CASSSGTFSNQPQHF

clone size: many
J gene: TRBJ1-1
D gene: NA
V gene: TRBV5-5
CDR3 DNA: TGTGCCAGCAGCTTGGGTGCAGGCCACACTGAAGCTTTCTTT
CDR3 protein: CASSLGAGHTEAFF

clone size: NA
J gene: TRBJ1-4
D gene: TRBD1
V gene: TRBV28
CDR3 DNA: TGTGCCAGTTTGGAAGGGGGCCTGAGTGAAAAACTGTTTTTT
CDR3 protein: CASLEGGLSEKLFF

clone size: many
J gene: TRBJ2-2
D gene: TRBD2
V gene: TRBV2
CDR3 DNA: TGTGCCAGCAGTGACAGCGGGGGGGACACCGGGGAGCTGTTTTTT
CDR3 protein: CASSDSGGDTGELFF

clone size: NA
J gene: TRBJ2-7
D gene: NA
V gene: TRBV11-2
CDR3 DNA: NA
CDR3 protein: CASSFYICSARDRGRHARAPEQYF

clone size: few
J gene: TRBJ1-6
D gene: TRBD1
V gene: TRBV7-9
CDR3 DNA: TGTGCCAGCAGCCCTACAGGGGGCGAAATGTATTCACCCCTCCACTTT
CDR3 protein: CASSPTGGEMYSPLHF

clone size: many
J gene: TRBJ1-5
D gene: NA
V gene: TRBV12-3/TRBV12-4
CDR3 DNA: TGTGCCAGCAGTTTGCCCGGGCTGCCCCAGCATTTT
CDR3 protein: CASSLPGLPQHF

clone size: NA
J gene: TRBJ2-1
D gene: TRBD1
V gene: TRBV20-1
CDR3 DNA: TGCAGTGCTCGACAGGGGGCGCGGTCCAATGAGCAGTTCTTC
CDR3 protein: CSARQGARSNEQFF

clone size: many
J gene: TRBJ1-2
D gene: NA
V gene: TRBV25-1
CDR3 DNA: TGTGCCAGCAGCGCACCGGGGGGAAGAGGCTACACCTTC
CDR3 protein: CASSAPGGRGYTF

clone size: many
J gene: TRBJ2-5
D gene: TRBD1
V gene: TRBV24-1
CDR3 DNA: TGTGCCACCAGTGACCGGACAGGGGGTTCGGGATCACAAGAGACCCAGTACTTC
CDR3 protein: CATSDRTGGSGSQETQYF

clone size: few
J gene: TRBJ2-7
D gene: NA
V gene: TRBV18
CDR3 DNA: TGTGCCAGCTCACCGTTCGGCCCAGGGTTCGGGTACGAGCAGTACTTC
CDR3 protein: CASSPFGPGFGYEQYF

clone size: few
J gene: TRBJ2-2
D gene: NA
V gene: TRBV5-1
CDR3 DNA: TGCGCCAGCAGCTGGGGGAGTGGGGCCGCCGGGGAGCTGTTTTTT
CDR3 protein: CASSWGSGAAGELFF

clone size: once
J gene: TRBJ1-5
D gene: TRBD1
V gene: TRBV19
CDR3 DNA: TGTGCCACGCACAGGGGGCCCTATAGCAATCAGCCCCAGCATTTT
CDR3 protein: CATHRGPYSNQPQHF

clone size: few
J gene: TRBJ1-1
D gene: NA
V gene: TRBV6-2/TRBV6-3
CDR3 DNA: TGTGCCAGCAGTTATTTTCAATACCGCCGGACAGCGCGGGAGGGAAGCACTGAAGCTTTCTTT
CDR3 protein: CASSYFQYRRTAREGSTEAFF

clone size: few
J gene: TRBJ1-1
D gene: NA
V gene: TRBV10-3
CDR3 DNA: TGTGCCATCAACAGGGAGGATGGGAACACTGAAGCTTTCTTT
CDR3 protein: CAINREDGNTEAFF

clone size: many
J gene: TRBJ1-1
D gene: NA
V gene: TRBV25-1
CDR3 DNA: TGTGCCAGCAGGGACTCCGGGACAAACACTGAAGCTTTCTTT
CDR3 protein: CASRDSGTNTEAFF

clone size: many
J gene: TRBJ2-7
D gene: NA
V gene: TRBV18
CDR3 DNA: TGTGCCAGCTCACCACCCTGGACAAACTACGAGCAGTACTTC
CDR3 protein: CASSPPWTNYEQYF

clone size: NA
J gene: TRBJ1-2
D gene: NA
V gene: TRBV10-2
CDR3 DNA: TGCGCCAGCAGTGGGATTTTGAGGGGACAAGTGCTTCGTGGCTACACCTTC
CDR3 protein: CASSGILRGQVLRGYTF

clone size: few
J gene: TRBJ2-2
D gene: TRBD2
V gene: TRBV10-2
CDR3 DNA: TGCGCCAGCAGCCACAACCCGGGACTAGCGGGATACACCGGGGAGCTGTTTTTT
CDR3 protein: CASSHNPGLAGYTGELFF

clone size: many
J gene: TRBJ1-1
D gene: TRBD1
V gene: TRBV28
CDR3 DNA: TGTGCCAGCAGGAAACAGGGGGGGGTAGTAGACACTGAAGCTTTCTTT
CDR3 protein: CASRKQGGVVDTEAFF

clone size: many
J gene: TRBJ1-6
D gene: NA
V gene: TRBV6-5
CDR3 DNA: TGTGCCAGCAGTTACTCGCCAGGGGTAGGTTCACCCCTCCACTTT
CDR3 protein: CASSYSPGVGSPLHF

clone size: few
J gene: TRBJ2-7
D gene: NA
V gene: TRBV14
CDR3 DNA: TGTGCCAGCAGCCAAGAAACATTCTTCTACGAGCAGTACTTC
CDR3 protein: CASSQETFFYEQYF

clone size: few
J gene: TRBJ2-5
D gene: NA
V gene: TRBV28
CDR3 DNA: TGTGCCAGCAGTTCCCAAGGCGGGCTACAAGAGACCCAGTACTTC
CDR3 protein: CASSSQGGLQETQYF

clone size: NA
J gene: TRBJ2-2
D gene: TRBD2
V gene: TRBV12-3/TRBV12-4
CDR3 DNA: TGTGCCAGCAGTTTCGGGCGCGGGGGGGCCGGTCCCGGGGAGCTGTTTTTT
CDR3 protein: CASSFGRGGAGPGELFF

clone size: many
J gene: TRBJ2-5
D gene: NA
V gene: TRBV12-3/TRBV12-4
CDR3 DNA: TGTGCCAGCAGAGTAGGGACGGGGGAGACCCAGTACTTC
CDR3 protein: CASRVGTGETQYF

clone size: many
J gene: TRBJ2-5
D gene: NA
V gene: TRBV19
CDR3 DNA: TGTGCCAGTAGTAGTACTAGCTTCGAGACCCAGTACTTC
CDR3 protein: CASSSTSFETQYF